Below are 16 T cell receptor beta chains sequenced from a single sample in a study of type 1 regulatory T cells. TCRdb reprocessed the reads with MiXCR, giving one entry per CDR3 protein. The sample comprises 15,000 to 20,000 distinct CDR3 sequences, 9.5% to 13% of which are singletons, and under 3.5% rests with the top ten. Material: CD4+ T cells, either the whole sample or a sorted fraction (not recorded which). All receptors come from a human donor in good health.

The table lists this clonotype with many counts. This chain links TRBV4-2 with TRBJ1-5; perhaps TRBD1 as D (5 bases). The V gene's germline CDR1 is LGHNA and CDR2 YNFKEQ. The CDR3 has 17 amino acids. Trimming took off 0 bases at V and 3 bases at J, with 15 bases between the two ends. CDR3 sequence: CASSQDQSAGFNQPQHF. The CDR3 nucleotides read TGTGCCAGCAGCCAAGATCAGTCCGCAGGGTTCAATCAGCCCCAGCATTTT.

DNA for the CDR3: TGTGCCAGCAGTCAGGGCCCCTACGAGCAGTACTTC. It yields the protein CASSQGPYEQYF. The genes are TRBV6-5 and TRBJ2-7, with D maybe TRBD1 (5 bases). V dropped 5 bases and J dropped 2 bases, with 7 bases sitting between them. The CDR3 runs to 12 residues. Looked up from germline, CDR1 is MNHEY and CDR2 is SVGAGI.

About this clonotype itself: This may stem from a read error, because a much larger clone lies one nucleotide away. The genes are TRBV7-2 and TRBJ1-6; no clear D gene. V was pared by 7 bases and J by 8 bases, with 12 bases between. The CDR3 consists of 13 residues. Germline loops: CDR1 SGHTA, CDR2 FQGNSA. The CDR3 here is CASNPSVDSPLHF. Written as DNA, the CDR3 is TGTGCCAGCAACCCCTCCGTGGATTCACCCCTCCACTTT.

This clonotype was observed many times. This chain connects TRBV6-2 or TRBV6-3 to TRBJ2-3, with 10 bases aligning to TRBD2. V gave up 4 bases and J gave up 9 bases; unmatched junction bases: 16. CDR3 length equals 17 residues. From germline, CDR1 is MNHEY and CDR2 SVGEGT. The CDR3 DNA follows: TGTGCCAGCAGTTCCCGAGGACTAGCGGACACCAAGGACACGCAGTATTTT. Translating it yields CASSSRGLADTKDTQYF.

This clonotype was recorded at least ten times. V gene TRBV28 combines with J gene TRBJ2-7; TRBD2 matches at 9 bases. This CDR3 region has 17 residues. Germline lookup yields CDR1 MDHEN and CDR2 SYDVKM. Germline trimming cut 8 bases from V and 7 bases from J; bases unmatched to any gene: 21. In nucleotides, the CDR3 is TGTGCCAGCCCACCTGGCGGGAGGGTAAACTCCTTCGGGGAGCAGTACTTC. Its translation is CASPPGGRVNSFGEQYF.

This clonotype has at least ten counts. V usage is TRBV7-9 and J usage is TRBJ1-2; D possibly corresponds to TRBD1 (6 bases). V was shortened by 6 bases and J by 4 bases, with 15 bases between the two germline ends. Germline CDR1 and CDR2: SEHNR and FQNEAQ (reference sequence). The CDR3 totals 14 residues. The CDR3 nucleotides read TGTGCCAGCAGACTGGACAGCCAGTCCTATGGCTACACCTTC. Residues: CASRLDSQSYGYTF.

About this clonotype: A much bigger clone sits one base away, suggesting this may be a read error. V is TRBV14 and J is TRBJ2-5, with 13 positions matching TRBD2. Germline V gene sequence: CDR1 SGHDN, CDR2 FVKESK. This CDR3 is 16 amino acids long. CDR3 sequence: CASSHGLAGVGETQNF. CDR3 DNA sequence: TGTGCCAGCAGCCATGGACTAGCGGGAGTGGGAGAGACCCAGAACTTC.

Judged by abundance, this clonotype is medium-sized. The rearrangement uses TRBV11-1 and TRBJ2-6, with 8 bases matching TRBD1. This CDR3 is built from 16 residues. CDR1 and CDR2 from the germline V gene are SGHAT and FQDESV (reference sequence). The J segment lost 1 base and the V segment lost 5 bases, leaving 4 bases of the junction unmatched. The CDR3, as DNA: TGTGCCAGCAGCCCCGGGACAGGATCTGGGGCCAACGTCCTGACTTTC. This codes for CASSPGTGSGANVLTF.

This clonotype occurred a few times. The rearrangement links TRBV14 to TRBJ2-5; D may be TRBD2 (6 bases). Per germline, CDR1 SGHDN and CDR2 FVKESK. CDR3 length: 15 amino acids. V shed 5 bases and J shed 3 bases, with 16 bases lying between them. The CDR3 is CASSLLGLREETQYF. The CDR3 DNA is TGTGCCAGCAGCTTACTGGGACTTCGTGAAGAGACCCAGTACTTC.

This clonotype was counted many times. The chain is built from TRBV7-2 and TRBJ2-7, with no clear D. The CDR3 has 11 amino acids. Germline CDR1 and CDR2: SGHTA and FQGNSA. V lost 6 bases to trimming and J lost 6 bases, with 9 bases between them. The CDR3 protein is CASSPGAEQYF. As DNA, the CDR3 is TGTGCCAGCAGTCCCGGCGCCGAGCAGTACTTC. Full variable domain (outside the CDR3, taken from reference TRBV7-2 and TRBJ2-7): GAGVSQSPSNKVTEKGKDVELRCDPISGHTALYWYRQSLGQGLEFLIYFQGNSAPDKSGLPSDRFSAERTGGSVSTLTIQRTQQEDSAVYLCASSPGAEQYFGPGTRLTVT.

The J gene is TRBJ2-2, the V gene TRBV5-1, with 7 positions matching TRBD1. With 7 bases clipped from V and 2 bases from J, the junction kept 11 bases outside the gene matches. This CDR3 contains 16 residues. Germline-derived CDR1 and CDR2 are SGHRS and YFSETQ. CDR3 sequence: CASDRTGTVNTGELFF. CDR3 nucleotide sequence: TGCGCCAGCGACCGAACCGGGACAGTCAACACCGGGGAGCTGTTTTTT.

The V gene is TRBV20-1, the J gene TRBJ2-1; D may be TRBD1 or TRBD2 (5 bases each). The CDR3 is 14 amino acids. CDR1 and CDR2 from the germline V gene are DFQATT and SNEGSKA (reference sequence). V lost 0 bases to trimming and J lost 6 bases, with 12 bases between them. CDR3 sequence: CSARDPAGSNEQFF. The CDR3 DNA reads as TGCAGTGCTAGAGATCCGGCAGGGAGCAATGAGCAGTTCTTC.

This CDR3 is CASSGTWGGEQYF. CDR3 coding DNA: TGTGCCAGCAGCGGTACTTGGGGGGGCGAGCAGTACTTC. This chain connects TRBV9 to TRBJ2-7, with TRBD2 matching 7 bases. Trimming took 3 bases from V and 6 from J; bases not matched to a gene: 6. The length of the CDR3 is 13 residues. Per germline, CDR1 SGDLS and CDR2 YYNGEE.

This clonotype was detected many times. The chain is built from TRBV20-1 and TRBJ1-1; no clear D. V shed 2 bases and J shed 3 bases, with 13 bases lying between them. Germline V gene sequence: CDR1 DFQATT, CDR2 SNEGSKA (reference sequence). The CDR3 is made up of 14 amino acids. The CDR3 DNA is TGCAGTGCTAGATCCCCCGGGAGGGACACTGAAGCTTTCTTT. Its protein product is CSARSPGRDTEAFF.

Points on this clonotype: An end of the junction differs from the germline gene, which may be a read error. This sequence joins TRBV29-1 and TRBJ1-5, with TRBD1 identical over 9 bases. The germline gives CDR1 SQVTM, CDR2 ANQGSEA. The length of the CDR3 is 12 residues. For the CDR3, the DNA is TGCAACGTTGGACAGGGGCGGCAGCCCCAGCATTTT. Translation gives CNVGQGRQPQHF.

This clonotype has just a few counts. This sequence joins TRBV30 and TRBJ2-3; 9 bases agree with TRBD2. V gave up 2 bases and J gave up 2 bases; unmatched junction bases: 5. The CDR3 is made up of 15 amino acids. Germline assignment: CDR1 GTSNPN and CDR2 SVGIG (reference sequence). The CDR3 loop reads CAWSITSGYTDTQYF. The CDR3 bases are TGTGCCTGGAGTATTACTAGCGGGTACACAGATACGCAGTATTTT.